Each of the 17 T cell receptor beta chains below was sequenced from the same sample in a study of blood T cell repertoires in COVID-19. Sequencing used immunoSEQ multiplex PCR; TCRdb keeps in-frame clones, though not all of them. Of 350,000 or so clones in the sample, approximately 84% were seen once. The sequencing input was PBMCs or T cells enriched from blood (not recorded which). The receptors come from a woman in her twenties or thirties who had recovered from COVID-19.

The chain employs TRBV2 and TRBJ2-1; 8 bases fit TRBD1. CDR1 and CDR2 from the germline V gene are SNHLY and FYNNEI. This CDR3 comprises 15 residues. J lost 1 base, V lost 5 bases, and 4 bases had no gene match. This chain's CDR3 is CASSIGQGSYNEQFF. The CDR3, as DNA: TGTGCCAGCAGTATCGGACAGGGTTCCTACAATGAGCAGTTCTTC.

The chain combines TRBV12-3 or TRBV12-4 with TRBJ2-2; D is ambiguous. The CDR3 is made up of 12 amino acids. The germline V and J ends were trimmed by 7 bases and 6 bases, with 9 bases remaining between them. In nucleotides, the CDR3 is TGTGCCAGCACCCCAGGCGCCGGGGAGCTGTTTTTT. Encoded protein: CASTPGAGELFF.

The chain uses TRBV28 and TRBJ1-1; D call uncertain. Trimming pared 3 bases from V and 5 bases from J, leaving 22 bases between. This CDR3 is 17 amino acids long. Germline CDR1 MDHEN, CDR2 SYDVKM. Here the CDR3 DNA reads TGTGCCAGCAGTTTGATGGCAGTGGGAGGGAGGGAGACTGAAGCTTTCTTT. Its protein product is CASSLMAVGGRETEAFF.

This clone was recorded once. V usage is TRBV2 and J usage is TRBJ1-5; 8 bases match TRBD1. With V trimmed by 8 bases and J by 1 base, 10 bases remained unmatched. Germline assignment: CDR1 SNHLY and CDR2 FYNNEI. The CDR3 is made up of 16 amino acids. CDR3 nucleotide sequence: TGTGCCAGCGCTAGCAGGGGGCGGGGGAGCAATCAGCCCCAGCATTTT. It translates to CASASRGRGSNQPQHF.

V is TRBV18 and J is TRBJ2-7; maybe TRBD2 (5 bases). CDR3 size: 14 residues. Germline-derived CDR1 and CDR2 are KGHSH and LQKENI. The V end was cut by 5 bases, the J end by 0 bases, with 11 bases between. The CDR3 loop reads CASSSSGISYEQYF. The CDR3 bases are TGTGCCAGCTCAAGTTCCGGGATCTCCTACGAGCAGTACTTC.

The chain is built from TRBV30 and TRBJ1-4; D not certain. Germline V lookup: CDR1 GTSNPN, CDR2 SVGIG (reference sequence). The V and J ends lost 0 bases and 8 bases respectively, with 13 bases between them. CDR3 length: 14 residues. The DNA for the CDR3 is TGTGCCTGGAGTGTACTTCGAAGTCGGGAAAAACTGTTTTTT. It translates to CAWSVLRSREKLFF.

This chain uses TRBV3-1 (or the pseudogene TRBV3-2) with TRBJ1-2, with 9 nucleotides matching TRBD1. This CDR3 has 13 residues. Looked up from germline, CDR1 is LGHDT and CDR2 is YNNKEL (reference sequence). The V segment lost 5 bases and the J segment 6 bases; nucleotides outside the gene matches: 4. The DNA of the CDR3 is TGTGCCAGCAGCGCACAGGGGGCGGATGGCTACACCTTC. It encodes CASSAQGADGYTF.

CDR3: CASGLAPTSGGALETQYF. The CDR3 DNA reads TGTGCTAGTGGTTTGGCCCCCACTAGCGGGGGGGCCTTAGAGACCCAGTACTTC. The chain has TRBV12-5 and TRBJ2-5; TRBD2 matches at 13 bases. Germline-derived CDR1 and CDR2 are LGHNT and FRNRAP. This CDR3 contains 18 residues. Trimming at V came to 1 base and at J to 4 bases, leaving 9 bases not matched to a gene.

The rearrangement links TRBV5-6 to TRBJ2-7; D not certain. Trimming took off 4 bases at V and 3 bases at J, with 14 bases between the two ends. This CDR3 is built from 14 residues. The germline V gene has CDR1 SGHDT and CDR2 YYEEEE. The CDR3 nucleotides read TGTGCCAGCAGCCAAAGTTCCCAGGACTACGAGCAGTACTTC. Translating gives CASSQSSQDYEQYF.

The chain couples TRBV2 to TRBJ2-2, with TRBD1 matching 7 bases. The CDR3 spans 14 residues. After removal of 7 bases from V and 1 base from J, the junction contained 3 bases not matched to a gene. CDR1 is SNHLY, CDR2 FYNNEI, per germline. CDR3 amino acids: CASTRTGNTGELFF. In nucleotides, the CDR3 is TGTGCCAGCACTAGGACAGGGAACACCGGGGAGCTGTTTTTT.

The chain employs TRBV18 and TRBJ1-2, with 9 nucleotides matching TRBD1. This CDR3 contains 16 residues. V was pared by 3 bases and J by 3 bases, with 8 bases of the junction left unmatched. Germline CDR1 KGHSH, CDR2 LQKENI. DNA of the CDR3: TGTGCCAGCTCACCCACAGGGGGCCCTCTCGACTATGGCTACACCTTC. Protein: CASSPTGGPLDYGYTF.

This clone has only one observation. The chain combines TRBV7-6 with TRBJ1-5; no definite D call. The CDR3 is made up of 16 amino acids. CDR1 and CDR2 from the germline V gene are SGHVS and FNYEAQ. V lost 3 bases and J 4 bases, leaving 16 bases between the germline ends. This CDR3 reads CASSFGIRGQNQPQHF. The CDR3 bases are TGTGCCAGCAGCTTCGGAATTCGCGGCCAGAATCAGCCCCAGCATTTT.

J is TRBJ2-7 and V is TRBV12-3 or TRBV12-4; D remains ambiguous. The V end lost 8 bases, the J end lost 3 bases, and 11 bases lay between the germline ends. There are 12 residues in the CDR3. The CDR3 loop reads CASSVRVYEQYF. CDR3 nucleotides: TGTGCCAGCTCAGTTCGGGTCTACGAGCAGTACTTC.

J is TRBJ2-2 and V is TRBV6-2 or TRBV6-3; TRBD1 agrees at 8 bases. Germline CDR1 reads MNHEY; CDR2 reads SVGEGT. Losses at the gene ends were 5 bases for V and 7 bases for J; bases not matched to a gene: 9. CDR3 length: 15 residues. The CDR3 nucleotides are TGTGCCAGCAGTCGACTGACAGGGGCCCGCGGGGAGCTGTTTTTT. This encodes CASSRLTGARGELFF.

The chain has TRBV7-6 and TRBJ2-7; TRBD2 matches 9 bases. Per germline, CDR1 SGHVS and CDR2 FNYEAQ. CDR3 length: 16 residues. J gave up 5 bases and V 5 bases, and 13 bases lay outside the gene matches. DNA of the CDR3: TGTGCCAGCAGCCCCCGTGCCGCGGGGGGGCAGCACGAGCAGTACTTC. It specifies CASSPRAAGGQHEQYF. The full variable domain, in which reference TRBV7-6 and TRBJ2-7 provide the parts outside the CDR3, is GAGVSQSPRYKVTKRGQDVALRCDPISGHVSLYWYRQALGQGPEFLTYFNYEAQQDKSGLPNDRFSAERPEGSISTLTIQRTEQRDSAMYRCASSPRAAGGQHEQYFGPGTRLTVT.

J is TRBJ2-7 and V is TRBV18; TRBD1 is a possible D gene (6 bases). The CDR3 sequence is 13 residues long. Trimming took 6 bases from V and 6 from J, leaving 15 bases between them. Germline V CDR1 and CDR2: KGHSH, LQKENI. CDR3: CASSLYRETEQYF. The DNA of the CDR3 is TGTGCCAGCTCGCTTTACAGGGAGACCGAGCAGTACTTC. Full variable domain (rest looked up from reference TRBV18 and TRBJ2-7): NAGVMQNPRHLVRRRGQEARLRCSPMKGHSHVYWYRQLPEEGLKFMVYLQKENIIDESGMPKERFSAEFPKEGPSILRIQQVVRGDSAAYFCASSLYRETEQYFGPGTRLTVT.

V usage is TRBV9 and J usage is TRBJ1-3; a possible D gene is TRBD1 (5 bases). CDR3 length: 15 amino acids. The germline V and J ends were trimmed by 0 bases and 2 bases, with 9 bases remaining between them. CDR1 is SGDLS, CDR2 YYNGEE, per germline. The CDR3 DNA follows: TGTGCCAGCAGCGTAGGGGGGGTCGCTGGAAACACCATATATTTT. Translated: CASSVGGVAGNTIYF. The variable domain in full, with the rest retrieved from reference TRBV9 and TRBJ1-3, is DSGVTQTPKHLITATGQRVTLRCSPRSGDLSVYWYQQSLDQGLQFLIQYYNGEERAKGNILERFSAQQFPDLHSELNLSSLELGDSALYFCASSVGGVAGNTIYFGEGSWLTVV.